This T cell receptor (beta chain) came from a study of blood T cells in healthy people across ages. This clonotype was observed a few times. Its antigen is still unknown. The study, taken as a whole, reports: Per-million-T-cell TCR beta diversity fell roughly linearly with age.

This CDR3 contains 14 residues. The V gene's germline CDR1 is GTSNPN and CDR2 SVGIG (reference sequence). The V end was cut by 1 base, the J end by 0 bases, with 4 bases between. PCR was performed a second time for roughly 6 to 12 cycles using a sample-barcoded 5' primer and a J-beta primer mix. TCRdb passed the 5' RACE reads through MiXCR, listing each CDR3 protein once. The sample includes 450,000 to 700,000 distinct CDR3 sequences, 27% seen only once; the top ten take less than 20%. The sequence derives from a woman in her seventies in good health. Sequenced: blood. The rearrangement links TRBV30 to TRBJ2-6, with D hard to call. This CDR3 reads CAWSAFSGANVLTF. CDR3 coding DNA: TGTGCCTGGAGTGCCTTCTCTGGGGCCAACGTCCTGACTTTC.